A selection of T cell receptor beta chains follows, all from one sample in a study of T cell clonotyping in hematopoietic cell transplantation. Profiling relied on immunoSEQ multiplex PCR, and the TCRdb table lists in-frame clones only, not all of them. The sample records 6,000 to 7,000 clones, about 77% being singletons. Sample: PBMCs, taken 100 days after allogeneic stem cell transplant. All receptors come from a female patient aged 30 to 45 who had an allogeneic stem cell transplant, so the T cells may come from the graft donor. Some clones in this sample may be carry-over from other donors' samples. Each CDR3 is given with its conserved first and last residue. A D gene is named only where the DNA matches it firmly. Clone sizes are given selectively: once, few, many, or a class where the clone is expanded.

length | J | V | D | size | DNA | CDR3
14 | TRBJ2-6 | TRBV29-1 | TRBD1 | NA | TGCAGCGCCAGACAGGGGGCTGGGGCCAACGTCCTGACTTTC | CSARQGAGANVLTF
16 | TRBJ1-2 | TRBV11-2 | TRBD1 | few | TGTGCCAGCAGCTTAGACGACAGGGGTCGGATGGGGGGCTACACCTTC | CASSLDDRGRMGGYTF
15 | TRBJ2-7 | TRBV6-6 | TRBD1 | NA | TGTGCCAGCAGTTACCCCGGGACAGGGGAGGGCGAGCAGTACTTC | CASSYPGTGEGEQYF
14 | TRBJ1-4 | TRBV7-3 | TRBD1 | NA | TGTGCCAGCAGCTTCAGGGGGACTAATGAAAAACTGTTTTTT | CASSFRGTNEKLFF
12 | TRBJ1-1 | TRBV11-2 | NA | NA | TGTGCCAGCAGCCCAAGGACCGCTGAAGCTTTCTTT | CASSPRTAEAFF
13 | TRBJ1-2 | TRBV15 | NA | few | TGTGCCACCAGCAGACCCCTAAACTATGGCTACACCTTC | CATSRPLNYGYTF
14 | TRBJ2-7 | TRBV4-2 | NA | NA | TGTGCCAGCAGCCCCCAGAAGGGGGGCTACGAGCAGTACTTC | CASSPQKGGYEQYF
14 | TRBJ2-7 | TRBV5-5 | NA | NA | TGTGCCAGCAGCCTACGAGGGACTGACTACGAGCAGTACTTC | CASSLRGTDYEQYF
15 | TRBJ1-6 | TRBV30 | NA | NA | TGTGCCTGGAGCCCTGGGCTGGGGGGAAATTCACCCCTCCACTTT | CAWSPGLGGNSPLHF
14 | TRBJ1-2 | TRBV4-1 | NA | NA | TGCGCCAGCAGCCAAGGGCCCGACCCCCATGGCTACACCTTC | CASSQGPDPHGYTF
13 | TRBJ2-1 | TRBV7-3 | NA | NA | TGTGCCAGCAGTCAAAATCGGAACAATGAGCAGTTCTTC | CASSQNRNNEQFF
14 | TRBJ2-7 | TRBV27 | NA | NA | TGTGCCAGCAGTCAGCAGGGGGGGGGCTACGAGCAGTACTTC | CASSQQGGGYEQYF
16 | TRBJ1-6 | TRBV4-1 | NA | NA | TGCGCCAGCAGCCAAGAGTTCAGGTCCTTCGGTTCACCCCTCCACTTT | CASSQEFRSFGSPLHF
12 | TRBJ1-2 | TRBV7-6 | NA | NA | TGTGCCAGCAGTTCCCGTAATGGTGGCTACACCTTC | CASSSRNGGYTF
13 | TRBJ1-2 | TRBV5-8 | NA | NA | TGCGCCAGCAGCCCGACGGCTTACTATGGCTACACCTTC | CASSPTAYYGYTF
15 | TRBJ2-1 | TRBV6-5 | TRBD1 | NA | TGTGCCAGCAGTCCCGACAGGGGGCGCAACAATGAGCAGTTCTTC | CASSPDRGRNNEQFF
11 | TRBJ2-5 | TRBV5-1 | NA | NA | TGCGCCAGCAGGATACAAGAGACCCAGTACTTC | CASRIQETQYF
15 | TRBJ1-1 | TRBV9 | TRBD1 | NA | TGTGCCAGCAGCCCCCTGGGACAGTCGAACACTGAAGCTTTCTTT | CASSPLGQSNTEAFF
13 | TRBJ1-1 | TRBV2 | NA | NA | TGTGCCAGCAGGGCTAACATGAACACTGAAGCTTTCTTT | CASRANMNTEAFF
13 | TRBJ1-1 | TRBV30 | NA | NA | TGTGCCTGGAGTGTAGGTGGGCGCTCTGAAGCTTTCTTT | CAWSVGGRSEAFF
15 | TRBJ2-7 | TRBV9 | NA | NA | TGTGCCAGCAGTGCTAGGGACGTGGGCTCCTACGAGCAGTACTTC | CASSARDVGSYEQYF
11 | TRBJ1-1 | TRBV30 | NA | few | TGTGCCTGGGGACACTACACTGAAGCTTTCTTT | CAWGHYTEAFF
13 | TRBJ1-1 | TRBV5-6 | NA | NA | TGTGCCAGCAGACCAAAGGGAGGGGCTGAAGCTTTCTTT | CASRPKGGAEAFF
16 | TRBJ2-7 | TRBV9 | TRBD2 | NA | TGTGCCAGCAGCGTAGCTCCTAGCGGGGGGGCCCGCGAGCAGTACTTC | CASSVAPSGGAREQYF
17 | TRBJ2-5 | TRBV28 | TRBD2 | NA | TGTGCCAGCAGTTTCTCCGGGGCGGGAGCGGACATGGGGACCCAGTACTTC | CASSFSGAGADMGTQYF
14 | TRBJ1-1 | TRBV10-3 | TRBD1 | once | TGTGCCTCCAGAGGGACAGGTTTGATCACTGAAGCTTTCTTT | CASRGTGLITEAFF
17 | TRBJ2-3 | TRBV7-9 | TRBD2 | NA | TGTGCCAGCAGCCGCTATCGTAGCGGGGGGGAAGCAGATACGCAGTATTTT | CASSRYRSGGEADTQYF
14 | TRBJ1-4 | TRBV5-6 | NA | NA | TGTGCCAGCAGCCAAGACCCAGGGGAGGAAAAACTGTTTTTT | CASSQDPGEEKLFF
13 | TRBJ1-2 | TRBV7-2 | TRBD1 | few | TGTGCCAGCAGCTTAGAGGACAGGGGGCGGGGTACCTTC | CASSLEDRGRGTF
16 | TRBJ1-6 | TRBV11-2 | NA | NA | TGTGCCAGCAGCTTAGAATTACGAGGCAGGAATTCACCCCTCCACTTT | CASSLELRGRNSPLHF
14 | TRBJ1-3 | TRBV6-5 | NA | NA | TGTGCCAGCAGCACACCAGCCTCTGGAAACACCATATATTTT | CASSTPASGNTIYF
14 | TRBJ1-1 | TRBV6-1 | TRBD1 | NA | TGTGCCAGCAGTGATAGGACAGGGGCCTTGGTAGCTTTCTTT | CASSDRTGALVAFF
11 | TRBJ1-1 | TRBV20-1 | NA | few | TGCAGTGCTTACAGACAGCGAGAAGCTTTCTTT | CSAYRQREAFF
15 | TRBJ2-1 | TRBV19 | NA | once | TGTGCCAGTAGTGTCGGCGGGACTTACTACAATGAGCAGTTCTTC | CASSVGGTYYNEQFF
12 | TRBJ1-1 | TRBV29-1 | NA | NA | TGCAGCGCCCTTCCTTTGAACACTGAAGCTTTCTTT | CSALPLNTEAFF
15 | TRBJ2-4 | TRBV19 | NA | few | TGTGCCAGTAGTATTGGCGGTGTGGGCAAAAACATTCAGTACTTC | CASSIGGVGKNIQYF
12 | TRBJ2-2 | TRBV6-5 | NA | few | TGTGCCTCCAGGGCTCAAGGCGGGGAGCTGTTTTTT | CASRAQGGELFF
13 | TRBJ1-5 | TRBV9 | NA | NA | TGTGCCAGCAGCGAGTCGGAAAATCAGCCCCAGCATTTT | CASSESENQPQHF
13 | TRBJ1-5 | TRBV27 | NA | NA | TGTGCCAGCAGTTTATCCCTCAATCAGCCCCAGCATTTT | CASSLSLNQPQHF
15 | TRBJ2-7 | TRBV4-3 | NA | NA | TGCGCCAGCAGCCAAGGGGCAGGTATTATCTACGAGCAGTACTTC | CASSQGAGIIYEQYF
11 | TRBJ2-7 | TRBV7-8 | NA | once | TGTGCCAGCAGCTCAGGGCTCGAGCAGTACTTC | CASSSGLEQYF
14 | TRBJ1-1 | TRBV6-6 | TRBD1 | NA | TGTGCCAGCAGAGGACAGGGGGAGCGGACTGAAGCTTTCTTT | CASRGQGERTEAFF
12 | TRBJ1-5 | TRBV7-9 | NA | NA | TGTGCCAGCAGTGACAGTTATCAGCCCCAGCATTTT | CASSDSYQPQHF